A single sample gave rise to the 9 T cell receptor beta chains below, sequenced in a study of T cell responses to AZD1222 COVID-19 vaccine (dated by TCRdb to the early 2020s). Read against the paper, the sample's time point label means: baseline before first vaccination. The protocol used for the library was the immunoSEQ multiplex PCR assay. TCRdb took over this immuneACCESS table, retaining in-frame rearrangements with V and J assigned. Such tables are incomplete; in checked studies, under half of the missing clones stem from an unresolved V gene, and the remainder is unexplained. In this sample the table shows 92,000 or so clones, 80% to 90% of which occur a single time. Around 1.6% of the sample rests with the top ten. Specimen: peripheral blood, collected on day 0 of AZD1222 vaccination. All receptors come from an adult in good health.

This sequence joins TRBV6-5 and TRBJ2-2, with 9 bases matching TRBD1. Germline V gene sequence: CDR1 MNHEY, CDR2 SVGAGI. The V gene end was trimmed by 6 bases and the J gene end by 0 bases; junction bases not matched to a gene: 2. The CDR3 contains 15 residues. CDR3 protein: CASSRQGANTGELFF. The CDR3, as DNA: TGTGCCAGCAGCCGACAGGGGGCGAACACCGGGGAGCTGTTTTTT.

The chain carries TRBV19 and TRBJ1-2; 8 nucleotides align to TRBD1. The CDR3 is 12 amino acids. The germline CDR1 and CDR2 sequences are LNHDA and SQIVND (reference sequence). V was clipped by 7 bases and J by 7 bases; unmatched bases: 5. CDR3 DNA sequence: TGTGCCAGTACCTGGACAGGGAGTGGCTACACCTTC. It is translated as CASTWTGSGYTF.

This clone was recorded only once. The genes are TRBV9 and TRBJ1-3, with TRBD1 as a possible D gene (6 bases). Trimming stripped 3 bases from V and 4 bases from J, with 11 bases between. This CDR3 has 14 residues. The germline gives CDR1 SGDLS, CDR2 YYNGEE. CDR3 DNA: TGTGCCAGCAGCGCCAACAGGGCGGGAAACACCATATATTTT. This gives the protein CASSANRAGNTIYF.

The chain joins TRBV30 to TRBJ1-1; TRBD1 is a possible D gene (6 bases). Germline assignment: CDR1 GTSNPN and CDR2 SVGIG (reference sequence). The V end lost 8 bases, the J end lost 0 bases, and 10 bases lay between the germline ends. The CDR3 loop spans 12 amino acids. In DNA, the CDR3 is TGTGCCGGGGGGGGCTTGAACACTGAAGCTTTCTTT. As protein: CAGGGLNTEAFF.

This chain connects TRBV5-4 to TRBJ2-4; 7 bases align to TRBD2. Germline V gene data show CDR1 as SGHNT and CDR2 as YYREEE (reference sequence). V lost 3 bases to trimming and J lost 9 bases; unmatched junction nucleotides: 6. The CDR3 has 13 residues. The CDR3 nucleotides read TGTGCCAGCAGCTCTCAGGGCGGGGGCATTCAGTACTTC. It encodes CASSSQGGGIQYF. Together with reference TRBV5-4 and TRBJ2-4, the CDR3 gives the full variable domain: ETGVTQSPTHLIKTRGQQVTLRCSSQSGHNTVSWYQQALGQGPQFIFQYYREEENGRGNFPPRFSGLQFPNYSSELNVNALELDDSALYLCASSSQGGGIQYFGAGTRLSVL.

The chain recombines TRBV4-2 with TRBJ2-3, with 11 bases lining up with TRBD2. Germline lookup yields CDR1 LGHNA and CDR2 YNFKEQ. V shed 2 bases, J shed 1 base, and the junction held 2 bases outside the gene matches. This CDR3 is 16 amino acids long. DNA of the CDR3: TGTGCCAGCAGCCAAATACTAGCGGGGGGCACAGATACGCAGTATTTT. Protein sequence: CASSQILAGGTDTQYF.

This clone was picked up one time. The chain joins TRBV4-2 to TRBJ1-5; D might be TRBD1 (5 bases). The germline V and J ends were trimmed by 3 bases and 3 bases, with 12 bases remaining between them. The CDR3 length is 15 residues. Germline lookup yields CDR1 LGHNA and CDR2 YNFKEQ. CDR3: CASSQDQGVNQPQHF. The CDR3 coding sequence is TGTGCCAGCAGCCAGGACCAGGGTGTCAATCAGCCCCAGCATTTT.

The rearrangement links TRBV7-2 to TRBJ2-1; TRBD2 is a possible D gene (6 bases). V was cut by 0 bases and J by 6 bases, with 9 bases left in between. The CDR3 extends over 14 amino acids. Germline assignment: CDR1 SGHTA and CDR2 FQGNSA. As DNA, the CDR3 is TGTGCCAGCAGCTTAGCGTTTAGCGGCAATGAGCAGTTCTTC. It is translated as CASSLAFSGNEQFF.

This chain uses TRBV18 with TRBJ1-2, with D uncertain. The CDR3 spans 15 residues. The V gene's germline CDR1 is KGHSH and CDR2 LQKENI. Trimming took 2 bases from V and 5 from J, leaving 15 bases between them. In DNA form, the CDR3 reads TGTGCCAGCTCACCATCAATAAACGGTAAATATGGCTACACCTTC. Translation: CASSPSINGKYGYTF.